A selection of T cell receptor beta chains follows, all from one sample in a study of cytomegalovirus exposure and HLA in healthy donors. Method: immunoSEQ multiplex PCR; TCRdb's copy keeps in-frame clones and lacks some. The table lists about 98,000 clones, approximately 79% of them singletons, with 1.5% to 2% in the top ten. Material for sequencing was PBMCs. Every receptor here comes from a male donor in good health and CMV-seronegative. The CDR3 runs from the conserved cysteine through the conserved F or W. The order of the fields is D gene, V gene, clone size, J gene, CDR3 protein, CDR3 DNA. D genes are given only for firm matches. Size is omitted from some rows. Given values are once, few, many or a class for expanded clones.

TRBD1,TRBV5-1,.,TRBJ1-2,CASSLTGARDYGYTF,TGCGCCAGCAGCTTAACAGGGGCTCGCGACTATGGCTACACCTTC
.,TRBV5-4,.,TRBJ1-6,CASSPRAGPSSYNSPLHF,TGTGCCAGCAGCCCCCGGGCGGGTCCGAGCTCCTATAATTCACCCCTCCACTTT
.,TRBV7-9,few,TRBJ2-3,CASSLGLATDTQYF,TGTGCCAGCAGCCTTGGATTAGCTACAGATACGCAGTATTTT
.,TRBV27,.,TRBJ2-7,CASSSLLQGTYEQYF,TGTGCCAGCAGTTCCCTTCTCCAGGGCACCTACGAGCAGTACTTC
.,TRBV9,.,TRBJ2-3,CASNIGGNTDTQYF,TGTGCCAGCAATATAGGGGGTAACACAGATACGCAGTATTTT
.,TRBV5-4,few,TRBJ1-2,CASIIRGALLGGYTF,TGTGCCAGCATCATCCGGGGGGCCCTACTAGGGGGCTACACCTTC
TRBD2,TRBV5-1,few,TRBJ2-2,CASKDGGRGGELFF,TGCGCCAGCAAGGACGGGGGGAGAGGCGGGGAGCTGTTTTTT
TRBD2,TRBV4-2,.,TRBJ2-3,CASSQETSGRDTQYF,TGTGCCAGCAGCCAAGAAACGAGCGGGAGAGATACGCAGTATTTT
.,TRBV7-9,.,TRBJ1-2,CASSPAEGDGYGYTF,TGTGCCAGCAGCCCCGCAGAGGGGGATGGATATGGCTACACCTTC
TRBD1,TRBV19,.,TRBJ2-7,CASSIPTVGGNGEQYF,TGTGCCAGTAGTATCCCGACCGTAGGGGGCAACGGCGAGCAGTACTTC
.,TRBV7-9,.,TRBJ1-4,CASSLDGGFASEKLFF,TGTGCCAGCAGCTTAGATGGAGGGTTCGCCTCGGAAAAACTGTTTTTT
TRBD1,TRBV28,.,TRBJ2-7,CASSTPGQASKQYF,TGTGCCAGCAGTACTCCGGGACAGGCGAGTAAGCAGTACTTC
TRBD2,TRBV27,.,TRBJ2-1,CASKKAGLYNEQFF,TGTGCCAGCAAAAAAGCGGGGCTCTACAATGAGCAGTTCTTC
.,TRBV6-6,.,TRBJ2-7,CASSLTGYEQYF,TGTGCCAGCAGCCTGACGGGGTACGAGCAGTACTTC
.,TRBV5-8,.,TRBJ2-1,CASRDLWPYNEQFF,TGTGCCAGCAGAGATCTGTGGCCGTACAATGAGCAGTTCTTC
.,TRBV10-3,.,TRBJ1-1,CAIKSQNTEAFF,TGTGCCATCAAATCCCAAAACACTGAAGCTTTCTTT
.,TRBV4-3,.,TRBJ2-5,CASSQDRTVETQYF,TGCGCCAGCAGCCAAGATCGAACGGTGGAGACCCAGTACTTC
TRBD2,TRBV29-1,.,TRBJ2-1,CSVGTSGNDEQFF,TGCAGCGTTGGAACTAGCGGGAATGATGAGCAGTTCTTC
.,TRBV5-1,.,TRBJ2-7,CASSPLGPYEQYF,TGCGCCAGCAGCCCACTAGGTCCCTACGAGCAGTACTTC
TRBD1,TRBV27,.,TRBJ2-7,CASSWTGASYEQYF,TGTGCCAGCAGTTGGACAGGGGCCTCCTACGAGCAGTACTTC
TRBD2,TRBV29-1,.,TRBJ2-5,CSAGGETQYF,TGCAGCGCGGGGGGAGAGACCCAGTACTTC
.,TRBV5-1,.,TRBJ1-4,CASSLTGLQEKLFF,TGCGCCAGCAGCCTAACAGGGTTACAGGAAAAACTGTTTTTT
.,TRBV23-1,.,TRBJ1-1,CASSHLRQNPNTEAFF,TGCGCCAGCAGCCATCTCCGACAGAACCCGAACACTGAAGCTTTCTTT
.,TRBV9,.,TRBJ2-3,CASSVGPGVSTDTQYF,TGTGCCAGCAGCGTAGGCCCAGGGGTTAGCACAGATACGCAGTATTTT
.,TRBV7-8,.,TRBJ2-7,CASSPTLSYEQYF,TGTGCCAGCAGCCCTACTCTCTCCTACGAGCAGTACTTC
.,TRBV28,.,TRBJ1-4,CASSLWGRVTTNEKLFF,TGTGCCAGCAGTTTGTGGGGCAGGGTTACAACTAATGAAAAACTGTTTTTT
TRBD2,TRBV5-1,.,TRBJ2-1,CASSAGGPYNEQFF,TGCGCCAGCAGCGCGGGAGGGCCCTACAATGAGCAGTTCTTC
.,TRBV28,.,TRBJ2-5,CVVADSKETQYF,TGCGTTGTGGCGGACAGTAAAGAGACCCAGTACTTC
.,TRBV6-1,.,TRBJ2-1,CASKESSYNEQFF,TGTGCCAGCAAAGAGAGCTCCTACAATGAGCAGTTCTTC
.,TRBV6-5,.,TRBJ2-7,CASRDTRKQYF,TGTGCCAGCAGGGATACTAGAAAACAGTACTTC
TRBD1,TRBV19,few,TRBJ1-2,CASSNDREANYGYTF,TGTGCCAGTAGTAACGACAGGGAGGCTAACTATGGCTACACCTTC
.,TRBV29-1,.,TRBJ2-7,CSVDAPVGGSDYEQYF,TGCAGCGTTGACGCCCCTGTGGGGGGTTCGGACTACGAGCAGTACTTC
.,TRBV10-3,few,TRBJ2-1,CAITQERSYNEQFF,TGTGCCATCACACAAGAACGCTCCTACAATGAGCAGTTCTTC
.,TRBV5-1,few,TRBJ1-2,CASSLLGGYGYTF,TGCGCCAGCAGCTTGCTGGGAGGCTATGGCTACACCTTC
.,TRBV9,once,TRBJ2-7,CASSVESGTYEQYF,TGTGCCAGCAGCGTAGAGTCCGGGACCTACGAGCAGTACTTC
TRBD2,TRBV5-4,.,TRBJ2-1,CASSLSGSSYNEQFF,TGTGCCAGCAGCTTAAGCGGGAGCTCCTACAATGAGCAGTTCTTC
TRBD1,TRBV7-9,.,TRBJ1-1,CASSLMGQGVMNTEAFF,TGTGCCAGCAGCCTCATGGGACAGGGGGTAATGAACACTGAAGCTTTCTTT
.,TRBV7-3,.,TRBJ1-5,CASSLFSGQPQHF,TGTGCCAGCAGCTTATTTTCGGGACAGCCCCAGCATTTT
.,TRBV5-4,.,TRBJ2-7,CASSFWTYEQYF,TGTGCCAGCAGCTTTTGGACTTACGAGCAGTACTTC
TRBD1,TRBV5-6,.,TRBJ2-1,CASSSNRQGSNEQFF,TGTGCCAGCAGCTCAAATCGACAGGGATCAAATGAGCAGTTCTTC
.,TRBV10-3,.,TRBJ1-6,CAIRSDSHNSPLHF,TGTGCCATCAGGTCCGACAGCCATAATTCACCCCTCCACTTT
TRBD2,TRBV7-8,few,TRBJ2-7,CASSPGTSGSYEQYF,TGTGCCAGCAGCCCAGGGACTAGCGGCTCCTACGAGCAGTACTTC
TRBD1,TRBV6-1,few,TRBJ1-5,CASSEGGQAPNQPQHF,TGTGCCAGCAGTGAAGGGGGACAGGCCCCCAATCAGCCCCAGCATTTT
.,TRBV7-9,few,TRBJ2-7,CASSPRASYEQYF,TGTGCCAGCAGCCCGCGGGCATCCTACGAGCAGTACTTC
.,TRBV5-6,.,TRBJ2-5,CASRPTGEGKETQYF,TGTGCCAGCAGACCCACCGGAGAGGGCAAAGAGACCCAGTACTTC
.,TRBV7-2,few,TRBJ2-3,CASSLRGAGNTDTQYF,TGTGCCAGCAGCTTAAGGGGCGCGGGAAACACAGATACGCAGTATTTT
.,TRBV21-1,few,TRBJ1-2,CASSKTGRGQGDGYTF,TGTGCCAGCAGCAAAACTGGGAGGGGACAGGGGGATGGCTACACCTTC